This paragraph reports one T cell receptor (beta chain). Its antigen is not yet known. Base qualities are not recorded, but no much larger clone differs from it by a single base. This sample was taken from a study of technical replicates of blood from a few donors (dated by TCRdb to 2016 to 2017). The method behind the library was the immunoSEQ multiplex PCR assay. This is the immuneACCESS table as TCRdb keeps it, with only in-frame sequences that have V and J called. A part of the clones is gone; compared with another copy, unresolved V genes explain less than half, and the rest is unexplained. The sample has 60,000 to 80,000 clones on record, approximately 93% of them singletons. The top ten hold roughly 4.3% of the sample. The germline V gene (reference sequence) sets CDR1 to SEHNR and CDR2 to FQNEAQ. Reading from cysteine to phenylalanine, the CDR3 counts 13 amino acids. Only the CDR3 part of the read is kept: 39 bases, read in frame from the first base. V and J lose 3 bases and 7 bases, and a span of 10 bases separates them.

Sequences were obtained from PBMCs. The chain couples TRBV7-9 to TRBJ1-5, with the D gene call left open. This clonotype originated in a human donor in good health. Some clones in this sample may be carry-over from other donors' samples. The bases read TGTGCCAGCAGCTTTGGCAGCGGGCAGCCCCAGCATTTT. Translated, this gives CASSFGSGQPQHF.